This T cell receptor beta chain comes out of a study of cytomegalovirus exposure and HLA in healthy donors. 13 Jbeta primers and 60 Vbeta primers were used for the PCR. Measured with immunoSEQ multiplex PCR; TCRdb has only the in-frame clones, and not every one. The data show roughly 150,000 clones, more than 70% seen once. This TCR derives from a woman aged 35 to 49 in good health and CMV-seronegative. The sequenced material came from PBMCs.

CDR3 amino acids: CASRWREPYGNEQFF. Here the CDR3 DNA reads TGTGCCAGCAGGTGGCGGGAGCCCTACGGGAATGAGCAGTTCTTC. The chain recombines TRBV2 with TRBJ2-1; 7 nucleotides line up with TRBD2. Germline V CDR1 and CDR2: SNHLY, FYNNEI. Trimming took 6 bases from V and 7 from J; bases not matched to a gene: 12. The CDR3 totals 15 residues.